These 15 T cell receptor beta chains were all obtained from the same sample, sequenced in a study of T cell repertoires in cytomegalovirus infection. These receptors have no identified antigens. TCRdb re-analysed the reads in MiXCR, keeping a single row per CDR3 protein. This table holds tens of thousands of distinct CDR3 sequences, around 23% found once. Sequences were derived from CD8+ T cells from cultured PBMCs, sampled from culture after CMV antigen stimulation. All receptors derive from a human donor in good health (CMV status not recorded). Some clones in this sample may be carry-over from other donors' samples.

V usage is TRBV19 and J usage is TRBJ2-1, with TRBD1 matching 7 bases. V gave up 4 bases and J gave up 10 bases; unmatched junction bases: 10. The germline V gene encodes CDR1 LNHDA and CDR2 SQIVND (reference sequence). The CDR3 totals 14 residues. The CDR3 region is CASSKGGRPGEQFF. In DNA, the CDR3 is TGTGCCAGTAGTAAAGGGGGCAGGCCTGGGGAGCAGTTCTTC.

This clonotype was recorded a few times. V gene TRBV27 combines with J gene TRBJ2-1; D remains unclear. Germline values: CDR1 MNHEY, CDR2 SMNVEV (reference sequence). Deletions cut 8 bases from V and 1 base from J, with 15 bases between. The CDR3 length is 15 residues. In DNA form, the CDR3 reads TGTGCCAGCTCCTTGGGCGCCGGATCCTACAATGAGCAGTTCTTC. Encoded protein: CASSLGAGSYNEQFF.

This clonotype was observed a handful of times. For the CDR3, the DNA is TGTGCCAGCAGCCCAACCCTTCGGACAGATCAAGAGACCCAGTACTTC. Translating it yields CASSPTLRTDQETQYF. The chain uses TRBV7-8 and TRBJ2-5; possibly TRBD1 for D (6 bases). Germline V CDR1 and CDR2: SGHVS, FQNEAQ. Trimming removed 5 bases at V and 2 bases at J, with 18 bases between. The CDR3 has 16 amino acids.

This clonotype was counted once. The rearrangement joins TRBV11-2 to TRBJ2-1; 13 bases match TRBD2. The CDR3 is 16 amino acids. Per the germline V gene, CDR1 is SGHAT and CDR2 is FQNNGV. V lost 6 bases, J lost 4 bases, and 6 bases stayed unmatched. The CDR3 DNA reads as TGTGCCAGCAGTCGGACTAGCGGGAGCCGGTACAATGAGCAGTTCTTC. Translated: CASSRTSGSRYNEQFF.

There are many counts of this clonotype. The chain employs TRBV7-8 and TRBJ2-4; TRBD2 is a possible D gene (5 bases). The CDR3 totals 16 residues. Trimming left V 5 bases short and J 1 base short, with 15 bases between. The germline gives CDR1 SGHVS, CDR2 FQNEAQ. CDR3 protein: CASSPAASRAKNIQYF. CDR3 nucleotide sequence: TGTGCCAGCAGCCCAGCGGCCTCTAGGGCCAAAAACATTCAGTACTTC.

This sequence joins TRBV28 and TRBJ1-6; 8 bases agree with TRBD1. Germline V gene sequence: CDR1 MDHEN, CDR2 SYDVKM. The CDR3 covers 15 residues. V lost 0 bases, J lost 8 bases, and 3 bases stayed unmatched. CDR3 region: CASSLWAGGDSPLHF. The CDR3 region has the DNA TGTGCCAGCAGTTTATGGGCAGGGGGCGATTCACCCCTCCACTTT. Combining the CDR3 with reference TRBV28 and TRBJ1-6 gives the whole variable domain DVKVTQSSRYLVKRTGEKVFLECVQDMDHENMFWYRQDPGLGLRLIYFSYDVKMKEKGDIPEGYSVSREKKERFSLILESASTNQTSMYLCASSLWAGGDSPLHFGNGTRLTVT.

This clonotype has a count of ten or more. The rearrangement uses TRBV15 and TRBJ2-2, with TRBD1 matching over 9 bases. Trimming took 4 bases from V and 0 from J; bases not matched to a gene: 3. The V gene's germline CDR1 is LNHNV and CDR2 YYDKDF (reference sequence). The CDR3 loop spans 16 amino acids. The CDR3 reads CATSITGGPNTGELFF. The CDR3 DNA follows: TGTGCCACCAGCATTACAGGGGGCCCGAACACCGGGGAGCTGTTTTTT. Full variable domain (missing parts from reference TRBV15 and TRBJ2-2): DAMVIQNPRYQVTQFGKPVTLSCSQTLNHNVMYWYQQKSSQAPKLLFHYYDKDFNNEADTPDNFQSRRPNTSFCFLDIRSPGLGDTAMYLCATSITGGPNTGELFFGEGSRLTVL.

The chain employs TRBV7-8 and TRBJ2-1, with 9 bases that match TRBD2. From germline, CDR1 is SGHVS and CDR2 FQNEAQ. The CDR3 is made up of 15 amino acids. The V segment lost 4 bases and the J segment 4 bases; nucleotides outside the gene matches: 5. The CDR3, as DNA: TGTGCCAGCAGCTCCTTTAGCGGGAGTTACAATGAGCAGTTCTTC. Its translation: CASSSFSGSYNEQFF.

The rearrangement links TRBV6-1 to TRBJ2-7, with D perhaps TRBD1 (6 bases). The V and J ends lost 5 bases and 5 bases respectively, with 10 bases between them. Germline CDR1 is MNHNS and CDR2 is SASEGT. This CDR3 contains 12 residues. As DNA, the CDR3 is TGTGCCAGCAGTTCTTACAGGGACGAGCAGTACTTC. Translated, it gives CASSSYRDEQYF.

In this sample, this clonotype turned up a few times. V is TRBV13 and J is TRBJ2-1; the D is unclear. There are 15 residues in the CDR3. CDR1 PRHDT and CDR2 FYEKMQ come from the germline V gene (reference sequence). V was clipped by 2 bases and J by 3 bases, with 11 bases between them. CDR3 nucleotide sequence: TGTGCCAGCAGCTTAATATCCAGAAACTACAATGAGCAGTTCTTC. Protein product: CASSLISRNYNEQFF. Based on the CDR3 plus reference TRBV13 and TRBJ2-1, the full variable domain is AAGVIQSPRHLIKEKRETATLKCYPIPRHDTVYWYQQGPGQDPQFLISFYEKMQSDKGSIPDRFSAQQFSDYHSELNMSSLELGDSALYFCASSLISRNYNEQFFGPGTRLTVL.

This chain joins TRBV7-9 and TRBJ2-1, with D perhaps matching TRBD2 (6 bases). The CDR3 loop spans 13 amino acids. Germline loops: CDR1 SEHNR, CDR2 FQNEAQ (reference sequence). V was cut by 5 bases and J by 8 bases, with 13 bases left in between. The CDR3 loop reads CASSPRWGDEQFF. CDR3 DNA: TGTGCCAGCAGCCCGCGTTGGGGGGATGAGCAGTTCTTC.

The chain uses TRBV19 and TRBJ1-1, with D perhaps TRBD1 (6 bases). This CDR3 has 17 residues. V was pared by 9 bases and J by 0 bases, with 23 bases between. The germline V gene has CDR1 LNHDA and CDR2 SQIVND (reference sequence). CDR3 coding DNA: TGTGCCAGCTCCCCTCTCCGGGACACTATCATGAACACTGAAGCTTTCTTT. Amino acid sequence: CASSPLRDTIMNTEAFF.

This clonotype has only a few counts. V and J are TRBV15 and TRBJ1-6; 8 bases are shared with TRBD1. J was trimmed by 7 bases and V by 5 bases; bases with no gene match: 7. The germline gives CDR1 LNHNV, CDR2 YYDKDF (reference sequence). The CDR3 spans 15 residues. CDR3 bases: TGTGCCACCAGCTCCCGGACAGGGAGCAATTCACCCCTCCACTTT. Translated, it gives CATSSRTGSNSPLHF.

This clonotype was seen a few times. The CDR3 protein is CASGLSTEAFF. The CDR3 DNA reads TGTGCCAGCGGGCTGAGCACTGAAGCTTTCTTT. V gene TRBV25-1 combines with J gene TRBJ1-1; D ambiguous. CDR3 length: 11 residues. Looked up from germline, CDR1 is MGHDK and CDR2 is SYGVNS. The V end lost 8 bases, the J end lost 4 bases, and 8 bases lay between the germline ends.

There are a few counts of this clonotype. The chain carries TRBV12-3 or TRBV12-4 and TRBJ1-1; 10 nucleotides agree with TRBD1. With V trimmed by 0 bases and J by 6 bases, 1 base remained unmatched. CDR3 length: 14 amino acids. The CDR3 reads CASSLAGTGAEAFF. The CDR3 nucleotides read TGTGCCAGCAGTTTAGCCGGGACAGGGGCTGAAGCTTTCTTT.